These T cell receptor beta chains were read from a single sample in a study of patients and donors after allogeneic stem cell transplantation. TCRdb redid the calling of the RT-PCR reads with MiXCR, one entry per CDR3 protein. The table includes tens of thousands of distinct CDR3 sequences, roughly 50% detected once. The sequenced material came from blood, either unsorted or a sorted T cell fraction (not recorded which). The receptors derive from a human donor who was either an allogeneic HSCT recipient or a stem cell or donor lymphocyte infusion donor (not recorded which). It is not recorded whose cells these are; they may come from a transplant donor. Both conserved end residues are part of each CDR3. A D gene is named only where the DNA matches it firmly. Size is stated for part of the rows, as once, few or many counts, or as a class when the clone is expanded.

17 TRBJ1-5 - TRBV6-6 TRBD1 TGTGCCAGCAGTGTTACGATCAGGGGGCCCCTCAATCAGCCCCAGCATTTT CASSVTIRGPLNQPQHF
16 TRBJ1-5 few TRBV28 - TGTGCCAGCAGTGCCCGTCGGACCTATAGCAATCAGCCCCAGCATTTT CASSARRTYSNQPQHF
14 TRBJ1-1 - TRBV6-5 - TGTGCCAGCAGTTATTTTTCCCAGAACACTGAAGCTTTCTTT CASSYFSQNTEAFF
14 TRBJ1-2 few TRBV27 - TGTGCCAGCAGTTTACATGGGTTTAACTATGGCTACACCTTC CASSLHGFNYGYTF
14 TRBJ1-5 - TRBV28 - TGTGCCAGCAGTTACCCAGGGTCGGGCCAGCCCCAGCATTTT CASSYPGSGQPQHF
14 TRBJ1-1 - TRBV7-9 - TGTGCCAGCAGCTTGGGACTGGGGAACACTGAAGCTTTCTTT CASSLGLGNTEAFF
14 TRBJ1-2 few TRBV9 - TGTGCCAGCAGCGGGGACGGGAAACACTATGGCTACACCTTC CASSGDGKHYGYTF
15 TRBJ1-1 - TRBV4-3 - TGCGCCAGCAGCCAAGATTGGGGGCTGGGGACTGAAGCTTTCTTT CASSQDWGLGTEAFF
16 TRBJ1-2 - TRBV20-1 TRBD1 TGCAGTGCTTCCGGGACAGGGGTCCAGACTGCCTATGGCTACACCTTC CSASGTGVQTAYGYTF
17 TRBJ1-6 - TRBV4-3 - TGCGCCAGCAGCCAAGTAACGGGAAGCTCCTATAATTCACCCCTCCACTTT CASSQVTGSSYNSPLHF
13 TRBJ1-4 few TRBV20-1 - TGCAGTGCCGCGGACAGTCGAAATGAAAAACTGTTTTTT CSAADSRNEKLFF
13 TRBJ1-2 few TRBV20-1 TRBD1 TGCAGTGGACGGACAGGGGCTAACTATGGCTACACCTTC CSGRTGANYGYTF
12 TRBJ1-1 few TRBV7-2 - TGTGCCAGCACCGTAGGAGTGACTGAAGCTTTCTTT CASTVGVTEAFF
15 TRBJ1-5 few TRBV28 TRBD1 TGTGCCAGCAGCACAGGGGCAGCGGACAATCAGCCCCAGCATTTT CASSTGAADNQPQHF
15 TRBJ1-2 - TRBV9 - TGTGCCAGCAGCGTCGACAGCGCTCGGTTCTATGGCTACACCTTC CASSVDSARFYGYTF
16 TRBJ1-5 - TRBV12-3/TRBV12-4 - TGTGCCAGCAGTTACGTTCCCCCGTTTAGCAATCAGCCCCAGCATTTT CASSYVPPFSNQPQHF
15 TRBJ1-1 few TRBV12-3/TRBV12-4 TRBD1 TGTGCCAGCAGTAAAAGGGGGCGCGGGAACACTGAAGCTTTCTTT CASSKRGRGNTEAFF
16 TRBJ1-1 few TRBV7-2 - TGTGCCAGCAGCTTAGTCGGTCCAGGGAGGGGCACTGAAGCTTTCTTT CASSLVGPGRGTEAFF
17 TRBJ2-2 - TRBV18 - TGTGCCAGCTCGGATATCAGGGGCTCCATGAACACCGGGGAGCTGTTTTTT CASSDIRGSMNTGELFF
17 TRBJ1-6 - TRBV20-1 TRBD1 TGCAGTGCTAGAGATAACACAGGGGATTCCTATAATTCACCCCTCCACTTT CSARDNTGDSYNSPLHF
15 TRBJ2-3 - TRBV28 - TGTGCCAGCAGTCCGCGAGGGAAGCACACAGATACGCAGTATTTT CASSPRGKHTDTQYF
18 TRBJ1-6 - TRBV4-1 - TGCGCCAGCAGCCAAGACCCCACCGGGCAAAGAGCTAATTCACCCCTCCACTTT CASSQDPTGQRANSPLHF
11 TRBJ1-1 - TRBV29-1 TRBD1 TGCAGCGTCACACAGGGGACTGAAGCTTTCTTT CSVTQGTEAFF
16 TRBJ1-2 few TRBV4-2 TRBD1 TGTGCCAGCAGCCAAGAATACAGGGGGCGTAGCTATGGCTACACCTTC CASSQEYRGRSYGYTF
16 TRBJ1-2 - TRBV12-3/TRBV12-4 - TGTGCCAGCAGTTTAACGGGACCCGGGAATTACGAAGGCTACACCTTC CASSLTGPGNYEGYTF
17 TRBJ2-7 - TRBV4-3 - TGCGCCAGCAGCCAAGATATCCCAGCTGTATCAAACTACGAGCAGTACTTC CASSQDIPAVSNYEQYF
15 TRBJ1-2 - TRBV12-3/TRBV12-4 TRBD1 TGTGCCAGCAGTCCTTCCGGGACAGGGGGCAATGGCTACACCTTC CASSPSGTGGNGYTF
14 TRBJ1-1 few TRBV5-1 - TGCGCCAGCAGCTTGCCCGGGTCTAGTACTGAAGCTTTCTTT CASSLPGSSTEAFF
16 TRBJ1-5 - TRBV6-6 TRBD1 TGTGCCAGCAGTTACAGGACAGGAGATAGCAATCAGCCCCAGCATTTT CASSYRTGDSNQPQHF
15 TRBJ1-1 - TRBV7-8 - TGTGCCAGCAGCTTTTCAGGGCCGATGAACACTGAAGCTTTCTTT CASSFSGPMNTEAFF
15 TRBJ2-2 - TRBV20-1 - TGCAGTGCTAGAGGGGTGTCGCGGGTAGCCGGGGAGCTGTTTTTT CSARGVSRVAGELFF
12 TRBJ1-5 - TRBV29-1 - TGCAGCGTTGGGGGGATCAATCAGCCCCAGCATTTT CSVGGINQPQHF
14 TRBJ2-7 - TRBV10-3 TRBD1 TGTGCCATCAGTGATGGGACAGGGAGGTACGAGCAGTACTTC CAISDGTGRYEQYF
17 TRBJ1-5 - TRBV13 - TGTGCCAGCAGCTTAGGGGTAGGCCCAAATAGCAATCAGCCCCAGCATTTT CASSLGVGPNSNQPQHF
12 TRBJ2-5 - TRBV28 - TGTGCCAGCAGTTTCCGGAGGGAGACCCAGTACTTC CASSFRRETQYF
13 TRBJ1-5 - TRBV12-3/TRBV12-4 - TGTGCCAGCAGCGGTTATAGCAATCAGCCCCAGCATTTT CASSGYSNQPQHF
12 TRBJ2-3 few TRBV12-3/TRBV12-4 - TGTGCCAGCAGTTTACGCACAGATACGCAGTATTTT CASSLRTDTQYF
16 TRBJ1-5 - TRBV15 - TGTGCCACCAGCAGAGGAGCAGGCAATAGCAATCAGCCCCAGCATTTT CATSRGAGNSNQPQHF
17 TRBJ1-1 - TRBV7-2 - TGTGCCAGCAGCTTAGCCGGGAAGGGGGTGCTGAACACTGAAGCTTTCTTT CASSLAGKGVLNTEAFF
16 TRBJ2-1 few TRBV27 TRBD2 TGTGCCAGCAGTTTGCCGCTAGCGGGGGGGTACAATGAGCAGTTCTTC CASSLPLAGGYNEQFF
14 TRBJ1-6 - TRBV20-1 - TGCAGTGCTAGGGGCAGGGAGGGTAATTCACCCCTCCACTTT CSARGREGNSPLHF
14 TRBJ1-1 once TRBV7-2 TRBD1 TGTGCCAGCAGCTTAACAGGGGGAACAACTGAAGCTTTCTTT CASSLTGGTTEAFF
15 TRBJ1-4 - TRBV9 - TGTGCCAGCAGCGTAGGACAGGCAACTAATGAAAAACTGTTTTTT CASSVGQATNEKLFF
14 TRBJ1-2 - TRBV9 - TGTGCCAGCAGTCCTTGGGCAGGAAACTATGGCTACACCTTC CASSPWAGNYGYTF
15 TRBJ1-5 few TRBV7-2 TRBD1 TGTGCCAGCAGCTTAGAGGGACAGTACCATCAGCCCCAGCATTTT CASSLEGQYHQPQHF
18 TRBJ1-1 once TRBV7-9 TRBD1 TGTGCCAGCAGCTTAGTGGGTGGACAGGGGGCAGCGGACACTGAAGCTTTCTTT CASSLVGGQGAADTEAFF